A selection of T cell receptor beta chains follows, all from one sample in a study of CD4 T cell repertoires in COVID-19. TCRdb's table, derived via immunoSEQ multiplex PCR, lists solely in-frame clones and lacks some. The table lists about 22,000 clones, roughly 91% of them singletons. The sequencing used central memory CD4+ T cells from blood, collected before the COVID-19 pandemic. The receptors originated from a human donor who had COVID-19. Both conserved end residues are part of each CDR3. The D gene is left open where the match is weak. Not every row has a clone size; where given, it reads once, few, many or a size class.

d_gene: .; v_gene: TRBV11-2; abundance: .; j_gene: TRBJ2-1; CDR3aa: CASSLGPNSQLNEQFF; CDR3nt: TGTGCCAGCAGCTTAGGGCCTAACAGCCAGCTCAATGAGCAGTTCTTC
d_gene: .; v_gene: TRBV10-3; abundance: .; j_gene: TRBJ2-7; CDR3aa: CAISEYRESYEQYF; CDR3nt: TGTGCCATCAGCGAGTACAGGGAATCCTACGAGCAGTACTTC
d_gene: TRBD2; v_gene: TRBV10-3; abundance: .; j_gene: TRBJ2-5; CDR3aa: CAISEAQRGGQETQYF; CDR3nt: TGTGCCATCAGTGAAGCCCAGCGGGGGGGGCAAGAGACCCAGTACTTC
d_gene: .; v_gene: TRBV6-1; abundance: .; j_gene: TRBJ1-5; CDR3aa: CASSEDRQRDQPQHF; CDR3nt: TGTGCCAGCAGTGAAGATAGGCAGAGGGATCAGCCCCAGCATTTT
d_gene: .; v_gene: TRBV5-6; abundance: once; j_gene: TRBJ2-7; CDR3aa: CASSLASFGLTHEQYF; CDR3nt: TGTGCCAGCAGCTTGGCTTCCTTCGGACTAACCCACGAGCAGTACTTC
d_gene: TRBD2; v_gene: TRBV7-6; abundance: few; j_gene: TRBJ2-3; CDR3aa: CASSLEASGGRYF; CDR3nt: TGTGCCAGCAGCTTAGAGGCTAGCGGGGGAAGGTATTTT
d_gene: .; v_gene: TRBV29-1; abundance: .; j_gene: TRBJ1-1; CDR3aa: CSALRGTEAFF; CDR3nt: TGCAGCGCGCTAAGGGGCACTGAAGCTTTCTTT
d_gene: TRBD2; v_gene: TRBV28; abundance: .; j_gene: TRBJ2-7; CDR3aa: CASSNLPSGRSYEQYF; CDR3nt: TGTGCCAGCAGTAACCTCCCTAGCGGGAGATCCTACGAGCAGTACTTC
d_gene: TRBD2; v_gene: TRBV7-9; abundance: .; j_gene: TRBJ2-3; CDR3aa: CASSWAGGHNTQYF; CDR3nt: TGTGCCAGCAGCTGGGCGGGGGGCCACAATACGCAGTATTTT
d_gene: TRBD1; v_gene: TRBV10-2; abundance: once; j_gene: TRBJ1-1; CDR3aa: CASSEQGGTEAFF; CDR3nt: TGCGCCAGCAGTGAACAGGGGGGTACTGAAGCTTTCTTT
d_gene: .; v_gene: TRBV7-2; abundance: .; j_gene: TRBJ2-3; CDR3aa: CASSLVGGQSTDTQYF; CDR3nt: TGTGCCAGCAGCTTAGTCGGCGGGCAGAGCACAGATACGCAGTATTTT
d_gene: TRBD2; v_gene: TRBV6-1; abundance: .; j_gene: TRBJ2-2; CDR3aa: CASTEDWASGGELFF; CDR3nt: TGTGCCAGCACCGAAGATTGGGCTAGCGGGGGGGAGCTGTTTTTT
d_gene: .; v_gene: TRBV15; abundance: .; j_gene: TRBJ1-1; CDR3aa: CATSRDQDTEAFF; CDR3nt: TGTGCCACCAGCAGAGATCAGGACACTGAAGCTTTCTTT
d_gene: TRBD2; v_gene: TRBV7-9; abundance: .; j_gene: TRBJ2-5; CDR3aa: CASSLGLAGRETQYF; CDR3nt: TGTGCCAGCAGCTTAGGACTAGCGGGGAGAGAGACCCAGTACTTC
d_gene: TRBD2; v_gene: TRBV7-6; abundance: .; j_gene: TRBJ2-7; CDR3aa: CASSPAGALSYEQYF; CDR3nt: TGTGCCAGCAGCCCAGCGGGGGCTCTCTCCTACGAGCAGTACTTC
d_gene: .; v_gene: TRBV18; abundance: .; j_gene: TRBJ1-3; CDR3aa: CASSPLQGAGNTIYF; CDR3nt: TGTGCCAGCTCACCACTCCAGGGTGCTGGAAACACCATATATTTT
d_gene: TRBD2; v_gene: TRBV5-4; abundance: once; j_gene: TRBJ2-3; CDR3aa: CASSLVGRSSHTDTQYF; CDR3nt: TGTGCCAGCAGCCTGGTCGGGAGGAGCAGCCACACAGATACGCAGTATTTT
d_gene: .; v_gene: TRBV10-2; abundance: .; j_gene: TRBJ1-2; CDR3aa: CASSEGLDYGYTF; CDR3nt: TGCGCCAGCAGTGAGGGACTGGACTATGGCTACACCTTC
d_gene: .; v_gene: TRBV7-8; abundance: .; j_gene: TRBJ1-3; CDR3aa: CASSQTGSGNTIYF; CDR3nt: TGTGCCAGCAGCCAGACAGGATCAGGAAACACCATATATTTT
d_gene: TRBD2; v_gene: TRBV7-2; abundance: .; j_gene: TRBJ2-5; CDR3aa: CASDLGGGQETQYF; CDR3nt: TGTGCCAGCGACCTGGGGGGGGGCCAAGAGACCCAGTACTTC
d_gene: TRBD1; v_gene: TRBV19; abundance: .; j_gene: TRBJ1-1; CDR3aa: CASSPPQGGVTEAFF; CDR3nt: TGTGCCAGTAGCCCACCCCAAGGGGGCGTCACTGAAGCTTTCTTT
d_gene: .; v_gene: TRBV5-1; abundance: few; j_gene: TRBJ1-1; CDR3aa: CASSSQGAGQNTEAFF; CDR3nt: TGCGCCAGCAGCTCCCAAGGCGCAGGGCAGAACACTGAAGCTTTCTTT
d_gene: TRBD1; v_gene: TRBV7-9; abundance: .; j_gene: TRBJ1-1; CDR3aa: CASTPNTGQAYTEAFF; CDR3nt: TGTGCCAGCACCCCAAACACCGGACAGGCCTACACTGAAGCTTTCTTT
d_gene: .; v_gene: TRBV6-6; abundance: .; j_gene: TRBJ2-7; CDR3aa: CASSPTLATLYEQYF; CDR3nt: TGTGCCAGCAGTCCTACCCTAGCGACCCTGTACGAGCAGTACTTC
d_gene: TRBD2; v_gene: TRBV2; abundance: few; j_gene: TRBJ2-1; CDR3aa: CASSLAGTRGNEQFF; CDR3nt: TGTGCCAGCAGTCTGGCCGGGACTAGGGGGAATGAGCAGTTCTTC
d_gene: TRBD1; v_gene: TRBV30; abundance: .; j_gene: TRBJ1-4; CDR3aa: CAWRPGTGPEKLFF; CDR3nt: TGTGCCTGGAGGCCCGGGACAGGACCTGAAAAACTGTTTTTT
d_gene: TRBD2; v_gene: TRBV11-3; abundance: few; j_gene: TRBJ2-2; CDR3aa: CASSLDLGLAGVTGELFF; CDR3nt: TGTGCCAGCAGCTTAGATCTGGGACTAGCGGGAGTAACCGGGGAGCTGTTTTTT
d_gene: .; v_gene: TRBV7-2; abundance: .; j_gene: TRBJ2-3; CDR3aa: CASSLALAASTDTQYF; CDR3nt: TGTGCCAGCAGCTTAGCGTTAGCGGCTAGCACAGATACGCAGTATTTT
d_gene: .; v_gene: TRBV19; abundance: .; j_gene: TRBJ2-6; CDR3aa: CASSIDRQGSLSGANVLTF; CDR3nt: TGTGCCAGTAGTATAGATCGGCAGGGGAGCTTATCTGGGGCCAACGTCCTGACTTTC
d_gene: TRBD1; v_gene: TRBV2; abundance: once; j_gene: TRBJ1-5; CDR3aa: CASSGAGTGGKQPQHF; CDR3nt: TGTGCCAGCAGTGGGGCCGGGACAGGGGGGAAGCAGCCCCAGCATTTT
d_gene: .; v_gene: TRBV27; abundance: .; j_gene: TRBJ2-7; CDR3aa: CASKTGTRTNEQYF; CDR3nt: TGTGCCAGCAAAACCGGGACTCGTACAAACGAGCAGTACTTC
d_gene: .; v_gene: TRBV6-1; abundance: .; j_gene: TRBJ1-2; CDR3aa: CASSDTHPTAADGYTF; CDR3nt: TGTGCCAGCAGTGACACACACCCGACCGCTGCGGATGGCTACACCTTC
d_gene: TRBD1; v_gene: TRBV2; abundance: once; j_gene: TRBJ1-5; CDR3aa: CAGSIDRGGEPQHF; CDR3nt: TGTGCCGGAAGTATCGACAGGGGCGGAGAGCCCCAGCATTTT
d_gene: TRBD1; v_gene: TRBV11-2; abundance: .; j_gene: TRBJ1-2; CDR3aa: CASSLDQTGGLYYGYTF; CDR3nt: TGTGCCAGCAGCTTAGACCAAACAGGGGGCCTCTACTATGGCTACACCTTC
d_gene: TRBD1; v_gene: TRBV19; abundance: once; j_gene: TRBJ2-1; CDR3aa: CASSMSGTANNEQFF; CDR3nt: TGTGCCAGTAGTATGTCTGGGACAGCTAACAATGAGCAGTTCTTC
d_gene: .; v_gene: TRBV20-1; abundance: few; j_gene: TRBJ1-2; CDR3aa: CSAIRDYGYTF; CDR3nt: TGCAGTGCTATCAGGGACTATGGCTACACCTTC
d_gene: .; v_gene: TRBV10-2; abundance: once; j_gene: TRBJ1-2; CDR3aa: CASSEGSNYGYTF; CDR3nt: TGCGCCAGCAGTGAGGGCAGTAACTATGGCTACACCTTC
d_gene: .; v_gene: TRBV7-9; abundance: .; j_gene: TRBJ2-2; CDR3aa: CASSLRGANTGELFF; CDR3nt: TGTGCCAGCAGCCTTCGGGGGGCAAACACCGGGGAGCTGTTTTTT
d_gene: TRBD1; v_gene: TRBV5-8; abundance: .; j_gene: TRBJ1-1; CDR3aa: CASSTTGDTAFF; CDR3nt: TGTGCCAGCAGCACCACAGGGGATACCGCTTTCTTT
d_gene: .; v_gene: TRBV5-6; abundance: .; j_gene: TRBJ1-2; CDR3aa: CASSLGSGEFSYGYTF; CDR3nt: TGTGCCAGCAGCTTGGGATCCGGGGAGTTCAGCTATGGCTACACCTTC
d_gene: .; v_gene: TRBV20-1; abundance: .; j_gene: TRBJ2-5; CDR3aa: CSARPLETQYF; CDR3nt: TGCAGTGCCCGTCCTTTAGAGACCCAGTACTTC
d_gene: .; v_gene: TRBV27; abundance: .; j_gene: TRBJ2-3; CDR3aa: CASSPYSTDTQYF; CDR3nt: TGTGCCAGCAGTCCGTATAGCACAGATACGCAGTATTTT
d_gene: TRBD1; v_gene: TRBV10-3; abundance: .; j_gene: TRBJ1-1; CDR3aa: CGARDRVSMNTEAFF; CDR3nt: TGTGGGGCCAGGGACAGGGTAAGTATGAACACTGAAGCTTTCTTT
d_gene: .; v_gene: TRBV5-1; abundance: .; j_gene: TRBJ2-1; CDR3aa: CASSLGPGLNLGRYNEQFF; CDR3nt: TGCGCCAGCAGCTTGGGTCCGGGACTTAATTTGGGCCGTTACAATGAGCAGTTCTTC
d_gene: .; v_gene: TRBV6-1; abundance: .; j_gene: TRBJ1-2; CDR3aa: CASSLYDGYGYTF; CDR3nt: TGTGCCAGCAGCCTATACGATGGCTATGGCTACACCTTC
d_gene: TRBD1; v_gene: TRBV19; abundance: .; j_gene: TRBJ1-1; CDR3aa: CASSPKTDRRATEAFF; CDR3nt: TGTGCCAGTAGTCCTAAAACGGACAGGCGGGCCACTGAAGCTTTCTTT
d_gene: TRBD2; v_gene: TRBV5-1; abundance: .; j_gene: TRBJ2-1; CDR3aa: CASSPTSAGGRLEQFF; CDR3nt: TGCGCCAGCAGCCCCACTAGCGCGGGGGGGCGCCTTGAGCAGTTCTTC
d_gene: .; v_gene: TRBV25-1; abundance: .; j_gene: TRBJ2-7; CDR3aa: CASSEDQGFDEQYF; CDR3nt: TGTGCCAGCAGTGAAGACCAGGGTTTCGACGAGCAGTACTTC
d_gene: TRBD2; v_gene: TRBV10-2; abundance: .; j_gene: TRBJ2-5; CDR3aa: CASSPGLAGGSETQYF; CDR3nt: TGCGCCAGCAGCCCGGGACTAGCGGGAGGATCGGAGACCCAGTACTTC
d_gene: .; v_gene: TRBV21-1; abundance: .; j_gene: TRBJ1-3; CDR3aa: CASSQKDSFYYSGNTIYF; CDR3nt: TGTGCCAGCAGCCAAAAGGACAGCTTCTATTACTCTGGAAACACCATATATTTT
d_gene: .; v_gene: TRBV18; abundance: once; j_gene: TRBJ2-2; CDR3aa: CASSPPSGNTGELFF; CDR3nt: TGTGCCAGCTCACCACCGTCAGGGAACACCGGGGAGCTGTTTTTT
d_gene: TRBD1; v_gene: TRBV6-8; abundance: .; j_gene: TRBJ1-1; CDR3aa: CASTWTGDTEAFF; CDR3nt: TGTGCCAGCACCTGGACAGGGGACACTGAAGCTTTCTTT
d_gene: .; v_gene: TRBV27; abundance: once; j_gene: TRBJ2-3; CDR3aa: CASSRQITDTQYF; CDR3nt: TGTGCCAGCAGTCGACAGATCACAGATACGCAGTATTTT